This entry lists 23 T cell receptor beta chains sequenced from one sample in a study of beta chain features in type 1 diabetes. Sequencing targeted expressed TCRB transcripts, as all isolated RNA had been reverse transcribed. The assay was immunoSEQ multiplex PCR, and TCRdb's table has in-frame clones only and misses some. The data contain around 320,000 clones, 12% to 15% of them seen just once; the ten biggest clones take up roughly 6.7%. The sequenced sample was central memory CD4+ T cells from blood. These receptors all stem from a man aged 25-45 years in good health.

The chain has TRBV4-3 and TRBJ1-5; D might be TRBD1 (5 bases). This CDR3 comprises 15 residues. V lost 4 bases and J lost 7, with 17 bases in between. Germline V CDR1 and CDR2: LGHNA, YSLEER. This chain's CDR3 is CASSLIGAPEQPQHF. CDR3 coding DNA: TGCGCCAGCAGCCTCATCGGGGCCCCAGAACAGCCCCAGCATTTT.

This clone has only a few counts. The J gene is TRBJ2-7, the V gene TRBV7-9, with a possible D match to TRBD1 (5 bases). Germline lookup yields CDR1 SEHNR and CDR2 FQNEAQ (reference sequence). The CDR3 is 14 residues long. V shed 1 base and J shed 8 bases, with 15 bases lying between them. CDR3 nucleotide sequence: TGTGCCAGCAGCTTAGATTCTGCAGGGTATAAGCAGTACGTC. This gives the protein CASSLDSAGYKQYV.

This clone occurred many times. The CDR3 loop reads CSVQTGWETQYF. The CDR3 DNA sequence: TGCAGCGTACAAACAGGGTGGGAGACCCAGTACTTC. The rearrangement joins TRBV29-1 to TRBJ2-5; D perhaps matches TRBD1 (6 bases). The length of the CDR3 is 12 residues. In germline, CDR1 is SQVTM, CDR2 ANQGSEA. Between the trimmed V and J ends, which lost 6 bases and 5 bases, there was a span of 13 bases.

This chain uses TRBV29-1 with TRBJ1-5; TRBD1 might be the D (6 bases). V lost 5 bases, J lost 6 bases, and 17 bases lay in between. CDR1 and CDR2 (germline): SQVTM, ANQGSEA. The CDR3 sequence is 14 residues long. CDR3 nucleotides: TGCAGCGTTAAGGTCGGGGGGGCAGGTCAGCCCCAGCATTTT. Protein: CSVKVGGAGQPQHF.

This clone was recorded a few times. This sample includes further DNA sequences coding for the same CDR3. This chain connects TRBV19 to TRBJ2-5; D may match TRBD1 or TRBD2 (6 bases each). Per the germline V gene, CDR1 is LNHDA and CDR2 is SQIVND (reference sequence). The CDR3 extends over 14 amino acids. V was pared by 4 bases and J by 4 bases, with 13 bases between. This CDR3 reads CASSTSGAPETQYF. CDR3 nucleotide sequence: TGTGCCAGTAGTACCTCGGGGGCGCCAGAGACCCAGTACTTC.

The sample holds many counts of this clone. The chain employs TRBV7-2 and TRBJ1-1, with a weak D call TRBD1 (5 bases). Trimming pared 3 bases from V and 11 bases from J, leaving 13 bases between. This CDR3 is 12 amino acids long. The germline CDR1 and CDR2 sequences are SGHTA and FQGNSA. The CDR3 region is CASSFPGLGAFF. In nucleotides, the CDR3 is TGTGCCAGCAGCTTTCCGGGGCTGGGGGCTTTCTTT.

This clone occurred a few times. The CDR3 DNA reads TGTGCCACCAGCAGAGCCTTTAACAATGAGCAGTTCTTC. It specifies CATSRAFNNEQFF. The rearrangement uses TRBV15 and TRBJ2-1, with D unclear. Germline CDR1 and CDR2: LNHNV and YYDKDF (reference sequence). This CDR3 comprises 13 residues. V was pared by 1 base and J by 5 bases, with 6 bases between.

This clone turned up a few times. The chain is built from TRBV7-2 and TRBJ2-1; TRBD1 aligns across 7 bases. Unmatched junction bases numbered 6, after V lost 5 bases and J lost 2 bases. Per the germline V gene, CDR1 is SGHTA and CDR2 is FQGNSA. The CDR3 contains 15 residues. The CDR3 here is CASSHGQATYNEQFF. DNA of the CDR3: TGTGCCAGCAGCCACGGACAGGCAACCTACAATGAGCAGTTCTTC. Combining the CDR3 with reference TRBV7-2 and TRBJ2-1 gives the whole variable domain GAGVSQSPSNKVTEKGKDVELRCDPISGHTALYWYRQSLGQGLEFLIYFQGNSAPDKSGLPSDRFSAERTGGSVSTLTIQRTQQEDSAVYLCASSHGQATYNEQFFGPGTRLTVL.

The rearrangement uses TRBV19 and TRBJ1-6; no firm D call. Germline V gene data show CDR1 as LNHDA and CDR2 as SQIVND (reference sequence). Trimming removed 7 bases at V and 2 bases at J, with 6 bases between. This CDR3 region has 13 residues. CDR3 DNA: TGTGCCAGTACCGACACCTATAATTCACCCCTCCACTTT. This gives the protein CASTDTYNSPLHF.

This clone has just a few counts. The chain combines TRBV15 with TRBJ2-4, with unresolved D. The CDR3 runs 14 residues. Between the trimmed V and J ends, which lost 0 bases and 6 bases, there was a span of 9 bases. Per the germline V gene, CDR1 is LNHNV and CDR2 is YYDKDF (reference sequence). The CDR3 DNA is TGTGCCACCAGCAGAGATCCCGCAATAAACATTCAGTACTTC. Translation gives CATSRDPAINIQYF.

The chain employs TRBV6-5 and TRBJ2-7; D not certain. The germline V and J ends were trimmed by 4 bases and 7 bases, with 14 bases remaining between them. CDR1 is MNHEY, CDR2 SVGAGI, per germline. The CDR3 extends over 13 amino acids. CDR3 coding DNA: TGTGCCAGCAGTTCGGCGTCGGTGGGGGAGCAGTACTTC. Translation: CASSSASVGEQYF.

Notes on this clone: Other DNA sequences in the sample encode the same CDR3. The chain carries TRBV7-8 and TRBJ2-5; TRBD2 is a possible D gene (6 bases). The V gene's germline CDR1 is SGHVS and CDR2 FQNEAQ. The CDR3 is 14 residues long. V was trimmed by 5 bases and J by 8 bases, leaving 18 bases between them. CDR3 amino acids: CASSVTGDLGTQYF. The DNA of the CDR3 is TGTGCCAGCAGCGTAACCGGGGACTTAGGAACCCAGTACTTC.

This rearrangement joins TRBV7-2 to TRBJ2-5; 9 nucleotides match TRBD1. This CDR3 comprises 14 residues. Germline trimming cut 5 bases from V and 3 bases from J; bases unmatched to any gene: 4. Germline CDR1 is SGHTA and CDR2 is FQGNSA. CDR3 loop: CASSPRQGEETQYF. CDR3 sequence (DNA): TGTGCCAGCAGCCCAAGACAGGGGGAAGAGACCCAGTACTTC.

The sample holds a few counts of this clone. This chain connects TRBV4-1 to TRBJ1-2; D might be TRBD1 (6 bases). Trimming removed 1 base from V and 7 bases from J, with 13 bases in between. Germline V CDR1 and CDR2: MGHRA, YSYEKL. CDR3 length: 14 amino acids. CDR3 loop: CASSQAQGTPGYTF. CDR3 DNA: TGCGCCAGCAGCCAAGCTCAGGGGACTCCTGGCTACACCTTC.

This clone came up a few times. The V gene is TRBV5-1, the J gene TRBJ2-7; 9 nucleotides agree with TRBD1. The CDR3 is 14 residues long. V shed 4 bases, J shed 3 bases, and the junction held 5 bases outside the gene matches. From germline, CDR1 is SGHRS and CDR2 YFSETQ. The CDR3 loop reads CASSPGTGLYEQYF. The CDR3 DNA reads TGCGCCAGCAGCCCGGGGACAGGGCTCTACGAGCAGTACTTC. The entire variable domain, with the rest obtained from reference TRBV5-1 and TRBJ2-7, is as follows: KAGVTQTPRYLIKTRGQQVTLSCSPISGHRSVSWYQQTPGQGLQFLFEYFSETQRNKGNFPGRFSGRQFSNSRSEMNVSTLELGDSALYLCASSPGTGLYEQYFGPGTRLTVT.

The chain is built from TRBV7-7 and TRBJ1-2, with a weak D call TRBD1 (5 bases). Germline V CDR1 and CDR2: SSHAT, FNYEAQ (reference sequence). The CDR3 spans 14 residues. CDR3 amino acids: CASGEGVPGEFLTF. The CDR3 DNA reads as TGTGCTAGCGGAGAAGGGGTTCCTGGAGAATTTCTCACCTTC.

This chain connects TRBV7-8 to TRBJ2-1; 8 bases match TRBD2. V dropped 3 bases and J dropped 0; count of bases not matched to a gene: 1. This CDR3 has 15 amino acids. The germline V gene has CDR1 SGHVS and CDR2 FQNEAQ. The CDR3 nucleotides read TGTGCCAGCAGCTTTAGCGGGAACTCCTACAATGAGCAGTTCTTC. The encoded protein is CASSFSGNSYNEQFF. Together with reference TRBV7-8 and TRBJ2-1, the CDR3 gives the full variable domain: GAGVSQSPRYKVAKRGQDVALRCDPISGHVSLFWYQQALGQGPEFLTYFQNEAQLDKSGLPSDRFFAERPEGSVSTLKIQRTQQEDSAVYLCASSFSGNSYNEQFFGPGTRLTVL.

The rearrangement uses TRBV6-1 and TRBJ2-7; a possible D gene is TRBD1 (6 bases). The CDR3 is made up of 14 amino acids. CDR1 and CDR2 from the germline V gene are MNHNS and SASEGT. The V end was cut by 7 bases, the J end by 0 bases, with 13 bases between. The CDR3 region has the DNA TGTGCCAGCACTCAAGGGGGAAGCTCCTACGAGCAGTACGTC. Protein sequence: CASTQGGSSYEQYV.

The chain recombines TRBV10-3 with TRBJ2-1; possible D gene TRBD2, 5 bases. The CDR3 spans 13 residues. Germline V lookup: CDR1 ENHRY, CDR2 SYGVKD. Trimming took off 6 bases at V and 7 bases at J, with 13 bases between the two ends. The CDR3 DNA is TGTGCCATCAGGAGGGATAGCAGGAATGAGCAGTTCTTC. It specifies CAIRRDSRNEQFF.

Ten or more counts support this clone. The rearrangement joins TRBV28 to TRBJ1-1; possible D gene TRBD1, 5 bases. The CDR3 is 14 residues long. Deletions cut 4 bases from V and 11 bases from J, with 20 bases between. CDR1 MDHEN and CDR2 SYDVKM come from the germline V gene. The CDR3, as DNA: TGTGCCAGCAGTTCCCTGGACTCTATCGCAGGGGCTTTCTTT. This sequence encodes CASSSLDSIAGAFF.

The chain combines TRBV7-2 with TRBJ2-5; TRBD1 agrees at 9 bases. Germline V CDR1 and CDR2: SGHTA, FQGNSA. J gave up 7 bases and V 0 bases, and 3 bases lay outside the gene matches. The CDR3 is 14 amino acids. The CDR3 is CASSLAATGGTQYF. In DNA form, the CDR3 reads TGTGCCAGCAGCTTAGCGGCGACAGGGGGGACCCAGTACTTC.

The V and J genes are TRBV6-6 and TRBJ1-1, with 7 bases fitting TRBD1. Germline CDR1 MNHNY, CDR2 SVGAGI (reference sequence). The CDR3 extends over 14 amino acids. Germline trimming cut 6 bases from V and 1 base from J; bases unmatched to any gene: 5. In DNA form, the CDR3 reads TGTGCCAGCAGACAAACAGGGGAGAACACTGAAGCTTTCTTT. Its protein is CASRQTGENTEAFF.

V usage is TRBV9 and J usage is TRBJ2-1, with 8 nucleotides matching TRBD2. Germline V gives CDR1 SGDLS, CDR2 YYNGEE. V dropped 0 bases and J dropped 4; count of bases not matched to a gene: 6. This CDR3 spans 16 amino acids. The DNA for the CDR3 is TGTGCCAGCAGCGTAGGTCCAGCGGGAGTATACAATGAGCAGTTCTTC. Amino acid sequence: CASSVGPAGVYNEQFF.